These T cell receptor beta chains were read from a single sample in a study of shared clonotypes between healthy human individuals. Repertoires were generated with immunoSEQ multiplex PCR, while TCRdb's copy carries only in-frame clones and drops some. The data contain 600,000 to 800,000 clones, 72% of them singletons. Sequencing was done on a sample of memory CD4+ T cells sorted from blood. The source of these receptors is a woman younger than 45 in good health. The CDR3 runs from the conserved cysteine through the conserved F or W. The D gene is left open where the match is weak. Not every row has a clone size; where given, it reads once, few, many or a size class.

>TRBJ2-5|-|TRBV5-1|-
TGCGCCAGCAGCCCTAGAAGTGGGACCCAGTACTTC
CASSPRSGTQYF
>TRBJ2-1|-|TRBV19|-
TGTGCCAGTAACCCTGGACAGTACAATGAGCAGTTCTTC
CASNPGQYNEQFF
>TRBJ2-3|TRBD2|TRBV19|-
TGTGCCAGTAGTATTCGGGGGGGAACGCACAATACGCAGTATTTT
CASSIRGGTHNTQYF
>TRBJ2-7|-|TRBV5-5|-
TGTGCCAGCACCCGGCAGGGGGGATCCTACGAGCAGTACTTC
CASTRQGGSYEQYF
>TRBJ2-5|-|TRBV11-2|-
TGTGCCAGCAGCCTAATGCGCAGGGAAGGAGAGACCCAGTACTTC
CASSLMRREGETQYF
>TRBJ2-5|TRBD2|TRBV19|once
TGTGCCAGTAGTACCCTACTAGCGGGAGTCGAGACCCAGTACTTC
CASSTLLAGVETQYF
>TRBJ2-7|-|TRBV14|-
TGTGCCAGCAGCCGAACTCGGGCTGGCGAGCAGTACTTC
CASSRTRAGEQYF
>TRBJ2-2|-|TRBV19|few
TGTGCCAGTCAATATCTCGGGCAAGTCGCCGGGGAGCTGTTTTTT
CASQYLGQVAGELFF
>TRBJ2-7|-|TRBV25-1|-
TGTGCCAGCAGTGGAAGATGGCAGATCGGCGAGCAGTACTTC
CASSGRWQIGEQYF
>TRBJ2-7|TRBD2|TRBV10-3|-
TGTGCCACCAACCCCGCCGAGGTAGCGGGAGCACACGAGCAGTACTTC
CATNPAEVAGAHEQYF
>TRBJ2-5|TRBD2|TRBV5-1|-
TGCGCCAGCAGCTTAGTAGCGGGCCTAACCCAAGAGACCCAGTACTTC
CASSLVAGLTQETQYF
>TRBJ1-5|TRBD1|TRBV7-9|many
TGTGCCAGCAGCTTATGGGGCGGGACAGGGGCCCTAGGGCCCCAGCATTTT
CASSLWGGTGALGPQHF
>TRBJ2-1|TRBD2|TRBV4-2|-
TGTGCCAGCAGCCGATTCCCTCCCGGGTCTAGCGGGAGTTCAGGGGCTGGTGGTGAGCAGTTCTTC
CASSRFPPGSSGSSGAGGEQFF
>TRBJ1-5|TRBD1|TRBV10-3|-
TGTGCCATCAGTCGGGAGACAGGGGATCAGCCCCAGCATTTT
CAISRETGDQPQHF
>TRBJ2-3|-|TRBV9|-
TGTGCCAGCAGCGTAGCGTACCGCACAGATACGCAGTATTTT
CASSVAYRTDTQYF
>TRBJ2-5|-|TRBV14|few
TGTGCCAGCAGCCAAGATTTGGGCAGGGAGACCCAGTACTTC
CASSQDLGRETQYF
>TRBJ2-2|-|TRBV5-1|-
TGCGCCAGCAGCTTGGAAGCAGGGGTTAACACCGGGGAGCTGTTTTTT
CASSLEAGVNTGELFF
>TRBJ2-5|-|TRBV28|-
TGTGCCAGCAGCCCCGCGATGGGTGGGGAGACCCAGTACTTC
CASSPAMGGETQYF
>TRBJ1-2|-|TRBV5-1|-
TGCGCCAGCAGCTTGGATCCGGCACCCTATGGCTACACCTTC
CASSLDPAPYGYTF
>TRBJ1-1|-|TRBV12-2|-
TGTGCAAGTCGCAACGAGGACGCCGGGACAGGGAACACTGAAGCTTTCTTT
CASRNEDAGTGNTEAFF
>TRBJ1-1|TRBD1|TRBV7-9|once
TGTGCCAGCAGCCTGGACAGGGGGAACACTGAAGCTTTCTTT
CASSLDRGNTEAFF
>TRBJ2-1|TRBD1|TRBV30|few
TGTGCCTGGAGTGCCGGACAGGACAATGAGCAGTTCTTC
CAWSAGQDNEQFF
>TRBJ2-5|TRBD2|TRBV7-6|-
TGTGCCAGCAGCTCCGGGACTAGCGGGGCCCAAGAGACCCAGTACTTC
CASSSGTSGAQETQYF
>TRBJ1-2|TRBD1|TRBV19|few
TGTGCCAGTAGTATCTTTCCGGGACAGGGGGCCCGCGGCTATGGCTACACCTTC
CASSIFPGQGARGYGYTF
>TRBJ1-2|-|TRBV11-2|-
TGTGCCAGCAGCTTTTCACCCCGCAGCTACACCTTC
CASSFSPRSYTF
>TRBJ2-2|TRBD1|TRBV28|few
TGTGCCAGCAGTTCTAACAGGGGGCAGGCCACCGGGGAGCTGTTTTTT
CASSSNRGQATGELFF
>TRBJ2-3|TRBD2|TRBV4-2|once
TGTGCCAGCAGCCAAGTGCGAGCGGGAGGGGATACGCAGTATTTT
CASSQVRAGGDTQYF
>TRBJ2-3|-|TRBV7-8|few
TGTGCCAGCAGCTTAGGTCAGCGGAGGGCAGATACGCAGTATTTT
CASSLGQRRADTQYF
>TRBJ1-1|-|TRBV11-2|-
TGTGCCAGCAGCTTCTCTCAGGCGAACACTGAAGCTTTCTTT
CASSFSQANTEAFF
>TRBJ2-7|TRBD2|TRBV9|-
TGTGCCAGCAGCCCCCGACGGGAGGCCCTCGAGCAGTACTTC
CASSPRREALEQYF
>TRBJ1-1|-|TRBV25-1|few
TGTGCCAGCAGTGGGATCACTGAAGCTTTCTTT
CASSGITEAFF
>TRBJ2-3|TRBD2|TRBV2|-
TGTGCCAGCGGGGGACTAGCGGGAGCCCCAGATACGCAGTATTTT
CASGGLAGAPDTQYF
>TRBJ2-2|TRBD2|TRBV15|-
TGTGCCACAAGACTAGCGGGGAACACCGGGGAGCTGTTTTTT
CATRLAGNTGELFF